This is a list of T cell receptor beta chains from one sample in a study of blood T cell repertoires in COVID-19. TCRdb's table, derived via immunoSEQ multiplex PCR, lists solely in-frame clones and lacks some. The top ten clones hold more than 0.95% of a sample with about 380,000 clones, more than 75% of them seen once. The sequenced material came from PBMCs or T cells enriched from blood (not recorded which). The receptors here all came from a woman under 30 who had recovered from COVID-19. CDR3s include the opening cysteine and the closing phenylalanine or tryptophan. The D gene is left open where the match is weak. Rows may omit the clone size; those that give it use once, few, many or a size class.

V gene,D gene,clone size,CDR3 length,J gene,CDR3 protein,CDR3 DNA
TRBV25-1,.,once,16,TRBJ2-5,CASKQSKGHWKETQYF,TGTGCCAGCAAACAGTCTAAGGGGCATTGGAAAGAGACCCAGTACTTC
TRBV5-1,.,.,15,TRBJ1-4,CASGTSGPLWEKLFF,TGCGCCAGCGGGACTTCGGGACCGCTTTGGGAAAAACTGTTTTTT
TRBV4-1,.,.,16,TRBJ1-1,CASSQVVVESRTEAFF,TGCGCCAGCAGCCAGGTAGTGGTGGAATCGAGGACTGAAGCTTTCTTT
TRBV9,TRBD1,.,16,TRBJ2-5,CASSVGTGTETETQYF,TGTGCCAGCAGCGTGGGGACCGGGACAGAAACGGAGACCCAGTACTTC
TRBV11-1,TRBD1,.,15,TRBJ1-1,CASSPRQGALREAFF,TGTGCCAGCAGCCCCCGCCAGGGGGCCCTCCGTGAAGCTTTCTTT
TRBV11-2,.,.,13,TRBJ1-2,CASSLVGGAGYTF,TGTGCCAGCAGCTTGGTCGGCGGAGCTGGCTACACCTTC
TRBV28,TRBD1,.,14,TRBJ1-2,CASREGQRLYGYTF,TGTGCCAGCAGGGAGGGACAGAGACTCTATGGCTACACCTTC
TRBV9,TRBD2,.,15,TRBJ2-1,CASSSTSGGYNEQFF,TGTGCCAGCAGCTCAACTAGCGGGGGGTACAATGAGCAGTTCTTC
TRBV11-2,.,.,14,TRBJ2-1,CASSLGSSYNEQFF,TGTGCCAGCAGCTTAGGGAGCTCCTACAATGAGCAGTTCTTC
TRBV3-1/TRBV3-2,TRBD2,once,16,TRBJ2-2,CASSQVSGGASGELFF,TGTGCCAGCAGCCAAGTTAGCGGGGGGGCCTCCGGGGAGCTGTTTTTT
TRBV28,.,few,14,TRBJ2-7,CASNRRDPSYEQYF,TGTGCCAGTAATAGGCGGGACCCCTCCTACGAGCAGTACTTC
TRBV9,.,once,14,TRBJ2-5,CASSGGHPQETQYF,TGTGCCAGCAGCGGGGGACACCCCCAAGAGACCCAGTACTTC
TRBV5-1,TRBD2,.,15,TRBJ2-3,CASSLAGGNADTQYF,TGCGCCAGCAGCTTGGCCGGGGGGAACGCAGATACGCAGTATTTT
TRBV6-1,.,.,14,TRBJ2-5,CASSEKNSQETQYF,TGTGCCAGCAGTGAAAAAAACAGTCAAGAGACCCAGTACTTC
TRBV24-1,.,.,13,TRBJ1-1,CATTPALRAEAFF,TGTGCCACCACCCCGGCCCTCCGGGCTGAAGCTTTCTTT
TRBV5-4,TRBD1,.,16,TRBJ2-2,CASSLVGTGDAGELFF,TGTGCCAGCAGCTTGGTGGGGACAGGGGATGCCGGGGAGCTGTTTTTT
TRBV4-2,TRBD2,.,16,TRBJ2-3,CASSPRLAGSTDTQYF,TGTGCCAGCAGCCCCCGACTAGCGGGGAGCACAGATACGCAGTATTTT
TRBV9,TRBD1,.,15,TRBJ1-1,CASSVRTGRHTEAFF,TGTGCCAGCAGCGTGAGGACAGGGAGGCACACTGAAGCTTTCTTT
TRBV30,.,.,13,TRBJ1-3,CAWNDGSGNTIYF,TGTGCCTGGAACGACGGGTCTGGAAACACCATATATTTT
TRBV23-1,.,.,10,TRBJ2-5,CATLRGTQYF,TGCGCCACCCTCCGGGGGACCCAGTACTTC
TRBV28,.,.,14,TRBJ1-1,CASSLAGTGTEAFF,TGTGCCAGCAGTCTTGCCGGGACTGGGACTGAAGCTTTCTTT
TRBV7-9,TRBD2,.,17,TRBJ2-1,CASSSGLAGGPFNEQFF,TGTGCCAGCAGCTCGGGACTAGCGGGGGGGCCGTTCAATGAGCAGTTCTTC
TRBV5-1,TRBD1,.,14,TRBJ2-7,CASSMTGSSYEQYF,TGCGCCAGCAGCATGACAGGGAGCTCCTACGAGCAGTACTTC
TRBV5-1,.,once,15,TRBJ2-3,CASSSPAGAADTQYF,TGCGCCAGCAGCTCCCCTGCGGGGGCCGCAGATACGCAGTATTTT
TRBV6-2/TRBV6-3,.,.,11,TRBJ2-1,CASSLRREQFF,TGTGCCAGCAGTTTGAGGCGAGAGCAGTTCTTC
TRBV5-1,.,.,17,TRBJ2-1,CASSSEGLTSSYNEQFF,TGCGCCAGCAGCTCAGAGGGACTGACAAGCTCCTACAATGAGCAGTTCTTC
TRBV5-1,TRBD1,.,12,TRBJ1-6,CASRQGSSPLHF,TGCGCCAGCAGACAGGGGAGTTCACCCCTCCACTTT
TRBV2,.,.,11,TRBJ1-1,CASKEGREAFF,TGTGCCAGCAAGGAGGGGCGAGAAGCTTTCTTT
TRBV12-5,.,.,13,TRBJ2-5,CASGPGSGETQYF,TGTGCTAGTGGTCCGGGGAGTGGGGAGACCCAGTACTTC
TRBV7-9,.,.,11,TRBJ1-3,CAEEGGATIYF,TGTGCCGAAGAGGGAGGGGCCACCATATATTTT
TRBV10-3,TRBD1,.,13,TRBJ1-3,CATEGATGNTIYF,TGTGCCACCGAGGGGGCAACTGGAAACACCATATATTTT
TRBV9,.,.,15,TRBJ2-2,CASSEQGYNTGELFF,TGTGCCAGCAGCGAACAGGGTTATAACACCGGGGAGCTGTTTTTT
TRBV7-6,.,.,15,TRBJ1-5,CASSLVGGGNQPQHF,TGTGCCAGCAGCTTAGTAGGCGGGGGCAATCAGCCCCAGCATTTT
TRBV11-2,.,.,15,TRBJ1-5,CASSLDSGFNQPQHF,TGTGCCAGCAGCTTAGATTCAGGATTTAATCAGCCCCAGCATTTT
TRBV2,.,.,15,TRBJ2-4,CASSRGHRAKNIQYF,TGTGCCAGCAGTCGAGGGCATCGAGCCAAAAACATTCAGTACTTC
TRBV7-9,.,.,15,TRBJ2-3,CASSPQDSPTDTQYF,TGTGCCAGCAGCCCCCAGGACAGTCCTACAGATACGCAGTATTTT
TRBV30,TRBD1,.,13,TRBJ1-2,CAWSTGTAYGYTF,TGTGCCTGGAGTACCGGGACAGCCTATGGCTACACCTTC
TRBV10-3,.,.,15,TRBJ2-2,CAISAQGLSAGELFF,TGTGCCATCAGTGCCCAGGGTTTGTCTGCCGGGGAGCTGTTTTTT
TRBV6-4,.,.,15,TRBJ2-1,CASSDSKGVSNEQFF,TGTGCCAGCAGTGACTCGAAGGGAGTAAGCAATGAGCAGTTCTTC
TRBV4-1,TRBD1,few,15,TRBJ1-5,CASSQFGTGDQPQHF,TGCGCCAGCAGCCAGTTCGGGACAGGGGATCAGCCCCAGCATTTT
TRBV5-1,.,.,15,TRBJ1-2,CASSFSGGAGYGYTF,TGCGCCAGCAGCTTCTCTGGGGGCGCAGGCTATGGCTACACCTTC
TRBV5-1,TRBD1,.,15,TRBJ2-1,CASSSYRGPSDEQFF,TGCGCCAGCAGCTCATACAGGGGGCCGAGCGATGAGCAGTTCTTC
TRBV28,TRBD1,.,13,TRBJ1-2,CASSLTGVYGYTF,TGTGCCAGCAGTTTGACAGGGGTCTATGGCTACACCTTC
TRBV4-3,.,.,13,TRBJ1-5,CASSQGRIQPQHF,TGCGCCAGCAGCCAAGGGAGGATTCAGCCCCAGCATTTT
TRBV19,.,.,12,TRBJ2-7,CASSILGLPLYF,TGTGCCAGTAGTATATTGGGGCTACCTCTGTACTTC